The present TCR beta chain was sequenced within a study of blood T cell repertoires in COVID-19. Study details: PBMCs, B-cell-depleted T cells, or T cells provided the cDNA or gDNA that made up the material.

Trimming removed 2 bases from V and 0 bases from J, with 11 bases in between. The CDR3 has 17 residues. In germline, CDR1 is LNHDA, CDR2 SQIVND (reference sequence). The assay was immunoSEQ multiplex PCR, and TCRdb's table has in-frame clones only and misses some. This table has approximately 50,000 clones, roughly 83% appearing once. Sequences were obtained from peripheral blood. The source is a human donor in a cohort sampled during active COVID-19. This chain links TRBV19 with TRBJ2-6; D is perhaps TRBD1 (6 bases). For the CDR3, the DNA is TGTGCCAGTAGTATACAGGGGCTTGACTCTGGGGCCAACGTCCTGACTTTC. Residues: CASSIQGLDSGANVLTF.